The entry below gives a single T cell receptor beta chain sequence along with its context. This clonotype was counted a few times. The antigen it binds to is not known. The input lacks base qualities; no much larger clone sits a single base away. From a lookup of the germline V gene, CDR1 and CDR2 are SGHRS and YFSETQ. CDR3 length: 17 amino acids, cysteine to phenylalanine. CDR3 DNA is the only sequence kept; it has 51 bases, read in frame from the first base. V loses 4 bases at its end and J loses 5 bases; junction bases beyond the gene matches: 12. The label giving this sample's time point can be read as: around 42 days after influenza vaccine administration. This sample is part of a study of response to subunit inactivated influenza vaccine (dated by TCRdb to 2016 to 2019). For the wider study: The study used deep quantitative T cell receptor repertoire profiling to track responses to a trivalent subunit inactivated influenza vaccine. The investigation overall reported the following: The authors suggested that each seasonal influenza vaccination may recruit only a limited number of new T cells.

The library was built by means of RT-PCR. TCRdb shows the sequencer as Illumina HiSeq 2500. TCRdb trimmed public reads at Q25 via fastp, called clones via MiXCR and kept in-frame beta chains. Records with the same CDR3 protein are collapsed into one entry carrying the most frequent genes and DNA. This sample gives hundreds of thousands of distinct CDR3 sequences in total; over 9.5% of them show up just once. Together, the top ten hold about 12% of the sample. Sequencing used PBMCs from blood, obtained about 6 weeks after vaccination. The receptor chain draws on TRBV5-1 and TRBJ1-1, and 12 junction bases match TRBD1. The TCR comes from a man aged 45-65 years who received an inactivated influenza vaccine. Donor details come from another sample of the same person, matched by shared clones. The bases read TGCGCCAGCAGCCTCACCGGGACAGGGGGCGCGGGGACTGAAGCTTTCTTT. Its protein product is CASSLTGTGGAGTEAFF.